A selection of T cell receptor beta chains follows, all from one sample in a study of cytomegalovirus exposure and HLA in healthy donors. Clones were sequenced by immunoSEQ multiplex PCR, and TCRdb holds only the in-frame ones, with some missing. The sample carries around 200,000 clones, around 89% recorded once. Sequencing was done on a sample of PBMCs. These receptors were obtained from a woman aged 18-29 years in good health and CMV-seronegative. Each CDR3 is given with its conserved first and last residue. The order of the fields is J gene, V gene, D gene, clone size, CDR3 protein, CDR3 DNA. The D gene is left open where the match is weak. Some rows have no size entry. The others give once, few or many, or a class for an expanded clone.

>TRBJ2-5|TRBV7-2|-|-
CASSSLGAGGQFETQYF
TGTGCCAGCAGCTCGCTGGGTGCGGGCGGGCAATTCGAGACCCAGTACTTC
>TRBJ1-1|TRBV18|TRBD1|-
CASSHQTGRTEAFF
TGTGCCAGCTCACACCAGACAGGGAGGACTGAAGCTTTCTTT
>TRBJ2-2|TRBV7-2|-|-
CASSLELNTGELFF
TGTGCCAGCAGCTTAGAGCTGAACACCGGGGAGCTGTTTTTT
>TRBJ2-3|TRBV5-1|-|-
CASSLDSNTDTQYF
TGCGCCAGCAGCCTGGACAGTAACACAGATACGCAGTATTTT
>TRBJ2-2|TRBV27|TRBD2|-
CASSRGLAGSEVFNTGELFF
TGTGCCAGCAGCCGGGGACTAGCGGGGTCAGAGGTTTTTAACACCGGGGAGCTGTTTTTT
>TRBJ1-5|TRBV6-1|-|few
CASMARGNQPQHF
TGTGCCAGCATGGCAAGGGGGAATCAGCCCCAGCATTTT
>TRBJ1-1|TRBV10-3|-|-
CAISERSGAQGEAFF
TGTGCCATCAGTGAGAGGTCAGGGGCCCAAGGGGAAGCTTTCTTT
>TRBJ1-2|TRBV4-2|-|-
CASSPQTGGRDYGYTF
TGTGCCAGCAGCCCGCAAACGGGGGGGAGGGACTATGGCTACACCTTC
>TRBJ2-3|TRBV5-5|-|once
CASSLADTQYF
TGTGCCAGCAGCTTGGCTGATACGCAGTATTTT
>TRBJ2-1|TRBV11-3|TRBD2|-
CASSLAWTSVNEQFF
TGTGCCAGCAGCTTAGCTTGGACTAGCGTTAATGAGCAGTTCTTC
>TRBJ1-6|TRBV13|-|once
CASSPATGNNSPLHF
TGTGCCAGCAGCCCGGCTACAGGGAATAATTCACCCCTCCACTTT